The entry below describes one TCR beta chain. This record belongs to a study of CD8+CD57+ T cells in acquired aplastic anemia. The CDR3 is made up of 14 amino acids. Germline-derived CDR1 and CDR2 are MNHEY and SVGAGI. The V end lost 0 bases, the J end lost 7 bases, and 13 bases lay between the germline ends. The TCR beta profiling, which covered VDJ combination and CDR3 sequence, was carried out using genomic DNA as the template. Each CDR3 protein is one row after TCRdb ran MiXCR on the reads. The sample consists of roughly 420,000 distinct CDR3 sequences, 60% to 80% of them appearing once. The chain carries TRBV6-5 and TRBJ2-7, with D maybe TRBD2 (6 bases). The source material was sorted CD4+, CD8+, or CD8+CD57+ T cells (not recorded which) from PBMCs. This TCR came from a human donor in good health, serving as a control. Here the CDR3 reads CASSYSFGGREQYF. CDR3 sequence (DNA): TGTGCCAGCAGTTACTCCTTCGGGGGACGGGAGCAGTACTTC.